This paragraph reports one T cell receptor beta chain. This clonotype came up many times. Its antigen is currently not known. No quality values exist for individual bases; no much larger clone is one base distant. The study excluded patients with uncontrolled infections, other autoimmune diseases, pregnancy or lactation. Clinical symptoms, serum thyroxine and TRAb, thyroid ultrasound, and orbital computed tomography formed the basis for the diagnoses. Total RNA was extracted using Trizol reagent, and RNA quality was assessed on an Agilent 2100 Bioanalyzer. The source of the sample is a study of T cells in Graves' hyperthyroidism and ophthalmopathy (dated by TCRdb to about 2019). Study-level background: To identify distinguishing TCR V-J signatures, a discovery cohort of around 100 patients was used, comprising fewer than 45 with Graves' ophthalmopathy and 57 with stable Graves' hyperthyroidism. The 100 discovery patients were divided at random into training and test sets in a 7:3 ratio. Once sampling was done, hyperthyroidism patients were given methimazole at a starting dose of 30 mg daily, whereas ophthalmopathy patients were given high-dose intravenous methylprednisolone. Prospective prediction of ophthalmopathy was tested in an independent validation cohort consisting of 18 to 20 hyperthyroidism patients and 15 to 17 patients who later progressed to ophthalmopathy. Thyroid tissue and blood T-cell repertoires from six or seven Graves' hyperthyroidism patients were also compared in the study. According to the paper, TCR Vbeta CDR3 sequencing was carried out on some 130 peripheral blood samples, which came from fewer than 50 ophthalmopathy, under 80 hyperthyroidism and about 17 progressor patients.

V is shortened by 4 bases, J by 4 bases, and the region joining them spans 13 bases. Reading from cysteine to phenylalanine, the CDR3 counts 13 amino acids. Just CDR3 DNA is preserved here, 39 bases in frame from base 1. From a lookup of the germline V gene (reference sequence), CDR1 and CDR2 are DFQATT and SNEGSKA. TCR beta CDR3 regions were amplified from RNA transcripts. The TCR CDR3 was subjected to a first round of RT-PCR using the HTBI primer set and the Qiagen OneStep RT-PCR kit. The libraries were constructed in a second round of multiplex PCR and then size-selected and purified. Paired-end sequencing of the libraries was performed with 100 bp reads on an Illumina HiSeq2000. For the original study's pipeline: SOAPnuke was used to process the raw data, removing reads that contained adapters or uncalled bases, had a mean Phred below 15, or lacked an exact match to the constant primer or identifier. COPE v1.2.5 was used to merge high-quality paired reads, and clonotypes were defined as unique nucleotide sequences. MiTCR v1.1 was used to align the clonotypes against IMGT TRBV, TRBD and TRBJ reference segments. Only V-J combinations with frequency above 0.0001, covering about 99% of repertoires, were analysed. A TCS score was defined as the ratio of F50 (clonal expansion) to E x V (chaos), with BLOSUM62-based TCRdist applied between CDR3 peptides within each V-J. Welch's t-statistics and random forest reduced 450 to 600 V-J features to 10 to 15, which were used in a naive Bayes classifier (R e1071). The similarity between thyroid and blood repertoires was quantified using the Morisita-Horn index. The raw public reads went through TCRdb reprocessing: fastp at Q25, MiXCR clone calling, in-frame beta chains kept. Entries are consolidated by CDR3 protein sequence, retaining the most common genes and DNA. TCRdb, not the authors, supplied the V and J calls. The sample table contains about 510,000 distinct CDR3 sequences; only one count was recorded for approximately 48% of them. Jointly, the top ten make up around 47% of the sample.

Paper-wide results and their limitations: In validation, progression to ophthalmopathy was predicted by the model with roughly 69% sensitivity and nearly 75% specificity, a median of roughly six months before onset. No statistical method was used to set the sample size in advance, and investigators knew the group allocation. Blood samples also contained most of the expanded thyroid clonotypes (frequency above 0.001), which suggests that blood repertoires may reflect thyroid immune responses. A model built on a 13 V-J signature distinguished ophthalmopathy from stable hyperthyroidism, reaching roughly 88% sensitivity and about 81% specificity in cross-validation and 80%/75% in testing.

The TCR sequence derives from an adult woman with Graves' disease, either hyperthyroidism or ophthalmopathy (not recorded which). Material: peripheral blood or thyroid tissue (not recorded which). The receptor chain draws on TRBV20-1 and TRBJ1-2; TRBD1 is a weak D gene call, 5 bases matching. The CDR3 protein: CSANLGTVYGYTF. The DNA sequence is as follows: TGCAGTGCTAATTTGGGGACCGTCTATGGCTACACCTTC.